These 17 T cell receptor beta chains share one sample of origin, sequenced in a study of OX40 agonist ivuxolimab in advanced cancers. Sequencing used immunoSEQ multiplex PCR; TCRdb keeps in-frame clones, though not all of them. This sample has some 62,000 clones, with about 92% found just once. The sample consisted of CD4+ or CD8+ T cells sorted from blood, taken in a trial of the OX40 agonist ivuxolimab. Receptors originate from an adult with an advanced solid tumor such as melanoma, head and neck, liver or kidney cancer.

The rearrangement joins TRBV6-5 to TRBJ1-5, with D hard to call. The V gene lost 6 bases and the J gene lost 2 bases, with 11 bases spanning the gap. Germline-derived CDR1 and CDR2 are MNHEY and SVGAGI. CDR3 size: 14 residues. CDR3 region: CASSSPPGNQPQHF. The CDR3 coding sequence is TGTGCCAGCAGCTCCCCCCCAGGCAATCAGCCCCAGCATTTT.

This chain joins TRBV19 and TRBJ2-3; D remains ambiguous. V dropped 2 bases and J dropped 3 bases, with 9 bases sitting between them. This CDR3 spans 14 amino acids. Germline V CDR1 and CDR2: LNHDA, SQIVND (reference sequence). The CDR3 coding sequence is TGTGCCAGTAGTATATCATCAGGAACAGATACGCAGTATTTT. Its protein product is CASSISSGTDTQYF.

This clone was seen only once. The V gene is TRBV5-1, the J gene TRBJ2-5; 8 nucleotides match TRBD2. The CDR3 totals 18 residues. Germline lookup yields CDR1 SGHRS and CDR2 YFSETQ. Trimming removed 4 bases from V and 4 bases from J; junction bases left unmatched: 18. The CDR3 DNA sequence: TGCGCCAGCAGCCCCTCCGCCGGAGCGGGGGAACCCCGAGAGACCCAGTACTTC. Amino acid sequence: CASSPSAGAGEPRETQYF.

The genes are TRBV6-5 and TRBJ2-2; 7 positions match TRBD2. Germline lookup yields CDR1 MNHEY and CDR2 SVGAGI. The CDR3 covers 14 residues. J was trimmed by 5 bases and V by 6 bases; bases with no gene match: 6. The CDR3 sequence: CASRERDGTGELFF. CDR3 sequence (DNA): TGTGCCAGCAGAGAGCGGGACGGGACCGGGGAGCTGTTTTTT.

The rearrangement links TRBV15 to TRBJ2-5; D unclear. CDR3 size: 16 residues. The V and J ends lost 0 bases and 4 bases respectively, with 15 bases between them. The germline V gene has CDR1 LNHNV and CDR2 YYDKDF (reference sequence). The CDR3 loop reads CATSRDSRVARETQYF. DNA of the CDR3: TGTGCCACCAGCAGAGATTCCCGGGTGGCTCGAGAGACCCAGTACTTC.

The V call is TRBV6-1, the J call TRBJ2-2; 7 bases agree with TRBD1. Trimming removed 8 bases from V and 5 bases from J; junction bases left unmatched: 11. This CDR3 has 15 amino acids. The germline CDR1 and CDR2 sequences are MNHNS and SASEGT. CDR3 sequence: CASATDRARTGELFF. DNA for the CDR3: TGTGCCAGCGCGACCGACAGGGCGAGAACCGGGGAGCTGTTTTTT.

The V call is TRBV5-1, the J call TRBJ1-1, with D tentatively TRBD1 (5 bases). Germline V gene data show CDR1 as SGHRS and CDR2 as YFSETQ. The germline V and J ends were trimmed by 3 bases and 1 base, with 13 bases remaining between them. The CDR3 runs 15 residues. CDR3 residues: CASSYDSLGNTEAFF. CDR3 bases: TGCGCCAGCAGCTACGACAGTTTGGGGAACACTGAAGCTTTCTTT. Together with reference TRBV5-1 and TRBJ1-1, the CDR3 gives the full variable domain: KAGVTQTPRYLIKTRGQQVTLSCSPISGHRSVSWYQQTPGQGLQFLFEYFSETQRNKGNFPGRFSGRQFSNSRSEMNVSTLELGDSALYLCASSYDSLGNTEAFFGQGTRLTVV.

This clone was seen just once. The genes are TRBV15 and TRBJ2-1; no definite D call. Germline lookup yields CDR1 LNHNV and CDR2 YYDKDF (reference sequence). There are 13 residues in the CDR3. The V and J ends lost 8 bases and 9 bases respectively, with 17 bases between them. The CDR3 region is CATEGISRSEQFF. The CDR3 coding sequence is TGTGCCACCGAAGGGATCTCCCGTAGTGAGCAGTTCTTC.

V usage is TRBV5-1 and J usage is TRBJ2-1, with 8 bases aligning to TRBD2. The trim removed 7 bases at V and 7 bases at J, leaving 13 bases unmatched. The CDR3 has 15 amino acids. Germline CDR1 is SGHRS and CDR2 is YFSETQ. The CDR3 reads CASGPGVAGKNEQFF. Written as DNA, the CDR3 is TGCGCCAGCGGCCCTGGCGTAGCGGGGAAGAATGAGCAGTTCTTC.

Only one count was recorded for this clone. This chain joins TRBV6-5 and TRBJ2-5, with D possibly matching TRBD2 (7 bases). Per germline, CDR1 MNHEY and CDR2 SVGAGI. The CDR3 consists of 15 residues. The ends were cut back, 4 bases at V and 5 bases at J, with 17 bases in the middle. CDR3 sequence: CASSSWGGVEETQYF. CDR3 sequence (DNA): TGTGCCAGCAGTTCCTGGGGGGGCGTTGAGGAGACCCAGTACTTC.

The genes are TRBV5-4 and TRBJ2-7; weak D call: TRBD1 (6 bases). V lost 3 bases and J 2 bases, leaving 15 bases between the germline ends. Per the germline V gene, CDR1 is SGHNT and CDR2 is YYREEE (reference sequence). This CDR3 contains 15 residues. CDR3 DNA: TGTGCCAGCAGCTGGATACAGGGCTGGGCCTACGAGCAGTACTTC. Encoded protein: CASSWIQGWAYEQYF.

V is TRBV18 and J is TRBJ2-5, with D perhaps TRBD1 (5 bases). Germline CDR1 reads KGHSH; CDR2 reads LQKENI. V was trimmed by 0 bases and J by 5 bases, leaving 19 bases between them. The CDR3 spans 17 residues. CDR3 bases: TGTGCCAGCTCACCACCGTTAGGATTGGGGCTCCACGAGACCCAGTACTTC. The encoded protein is CASSPPLGLGLHETQYF. Together with reference TRBV18 and TRBJ2-5, the CDR3 gives the full variable domain: NAGVMQNPRHLVRRRGQEARLRCSPMKGHSHVYWYRQLPEEGLKFMVYLQKENIIDESGMPKERFSAEFPKEGPSILRIQQVVRGDSAAYFCASSPPLGLGLHETQYFGPGTRLLVL.

The chain has TRBV5-1 and TRBJ2-3; D is unclear. V was pared by 4 bases and J by 0 bases, with 12 bases between. The CDR3 covers 15 residues. Per the germline V gene, CDR1 is SGHRS and CDR2 is YFSETQ. This chain's CDR3 is CASSPDVTSTDTQYF. CDR3 sequence (DNA): TGCGCCAGCAGCCCGGACGTTACTAGCACAGATACGCAGTATTTT.

The rearrangement links TRBV5-4 to TRBJ2-2, with D tentatively TRBD1 or TRBD2 (7 bases each). The germline V and J ends were trimmed by 6 bases and 7 bases, with 16 bases remaining between them. CDR3 length: 14 amino acids. Germline values: CDR1 SGHNT, CDR2 YYREEE (reference sequence). The CDR3 DNA reads TGTGCCAGCACTGCGGGGGACAGTGACGGGGAGCTGTTTTTT. Translation gives CASTAGDSDGELFF.

V is TRBV2 and J is TRBJ2-2; 11 nucleotides match TRBD1. Germline V gene sequence: CDR1 SNHLY, CDR2 FYNNEI. The CDR3 length is 14 residues. The V gene end was trimmed by 9 bases and the J gene end by 7 bases; junction bases not matched to a gene: 7. The CDR3 reads CASDGQGAIGELFF. For the CDR3, the DNA is TGTGCCAGTGACGGACAGGGGGCAATCGGGGAGCTGTTTTTT.

The V and J genes are TRBV11-2 and TRBJ1-1; D is ambiguous. This CDR3 spans 13 amino acids. CDR1 and CDR2 from the germline V gene are SGHAT and FQNNGV. Trimming took 4 bases from V and 1 from J, leaving 7 bases between them. CDR3 loop: CASSSNSNTEAFF. CDR3 sequence (DNA): TGTGCCAGCAGCTCCAATTCGAACACTGAAGCTTTCTTT.

V usage is TRBV2 and J usage is TRBJ1-1, with a tentative D call TRBD1 (6 bases). CDR3 length: 15 residues. CDR1 and CDR2 from the germline V gene are SNHLY and FYNNEI. Trimming took off 8 bases at V and 1 base at J, with 17 bases between the two ends. The CDR3 here is CASDPRGWENTEAFF. The CDR3, as DNA: TGTGCCAGCGATCCTAGGGGGTGGGAGAACACTGAAGCTTTCTTT.